The clone carrying this T cell receptor beta chain occurred a few times. Its target is unknown. These data belong to a study of T cell repertoires in cytomegalovirus infection. Notes on the study in general: HLA-C-restricted CMV-specific TCR beta clonotypes were dominant in the ex vivo response.

In germline, CDR1 is MNHEY, CDR2 SVGAGI. The CDR3 contains 14 residues. Trimming cost V 6 bases and J 1 base, with 7 bases left between them. In TCRdb, the reads were re-called with MiXCR into one record per CDR3 protein. The sample holds approximately 390,000 distinct CDR3 sequences, about 34% seen once. The receptor comes from a human donor in good health (CMV status not recorded). Some clones in this sample may be carry-over from other donors' samples. The chain combines TRBV6-5 with TRBJ2-6; D call uncertain. This specimen was cultured PBMCs, taken from culture after CMV antigen stimulation. This CDR3 is CASRIGSGANVLTF. For the CDR3, the DNA is TGTGCCAGCAGAATTGGGTCTGGGGCCAACGTCCTGACTTTC.